Listed below are T cell receptor beta chains from one sample, sequenced in a study of sequential checkpoint blockade in melanoma. Libraries were prepared by immunoSEQ multiplex PCR; TCRdb keeps only in-frame clonotypes and omits some of them. The sample carries roughly 30,000 clones, more than 65% recorded once. The sample here was CD8+ T cells sorted from blood (inferred from file names), taken from a patient given nivolumab and ipilimumab in sequence. All receptors derive from a human donor with melanoma. Both conserved end residues are part of each CDR3. Fields, in order: clone size, CDR3 length, J gene, V gene, D gene, CDR3 protein, CDR3 DNA. A D gene is named only where the DNA matches it firmly. Size tells how often a clone was seen (once, few, many) or the class of an expanded clone, and some rows leave it out.

>.|13|TRBJ1-6|TRBV30|.
CAWSVGDPSPLHF
TGTGCCTGGAGTGTAGGGGATCCTTCACCCCTCCACTTT
>.|14|TRBJ2-7|TRBV13|.
CASTVLEGAYEQYF
TGTGCCAGCACCGTCCTGGAAGGAGCCTACGAGCAGTACTTC
>.|15|TRBJ2-5|TRBV4-3|.
CASSQTGTLQETQYF
TGCGCCAGCAGCCAGACCGGGACTTTACAAGAGACCCAGTACTTC
>.|15|TRBJ1-1|TRBV6-6|.
CASSYLLREDTEAFF
TGTGCCAGCAGTTACCTCCTAAGGGAGGACACTGAAGCTTTCTTT
>once|16|TRBJ2-3|TRBV7-9|TRBD1
CASSLALGGQADTQYF
TGTGCCAGCAGCTTAGCGCTGGGGGGACAGGCAGATACGCAGTATTTT
>once|16|TRBJ2-1|TRBV6-5|.
CASSYSVGEEYNEQFF
TGTGCCAGCAGTTACTCGGTCGGGGAAGAGTACAATGAGCAGTTCTTC
>.|15|TRBJ1-5|TRBV4-1|.
CASSVLRDSNQPQHF
TGCGCCAGCAGCGTACTCCGGGACTCCAATCAGCCCCAGCATTTT
>.|16|TRBJ2-7|TRBV28|.
CASSFFISSGAYEQYF
TGTGCCAGCAGTTTTTTTATATCCTCCGGAGCCTACGAGCAGTACTTC
>.|18|TRBJ1-2|TRBV9|.
CASSVASGVCGYASGYTF
TGTGCCAGCAGCGTAGCCTCCGGGGTGTGTGGGTACGCCAGTGGCTACACCTTC
>once|13|TRBJ1-2|TRBV18|.
CASSKDSVYGYTF
TGTGCCAGCTCAAAGGACAGCGTCTATGGCTACACCTTC
>.|17|TRBJ2-7|TRBV2|TRBD2
CASSEGVTTSGIYEQYF
TGTGCCAGCAGTGAAGGAGTAACGACTAGCGGGATCTACGAGCAGTACTTC
>.|14|TRBJ2-3|TRBV27|.
CASSPGLAGDTQYF
TGTGCCAGCAGTCCCGGACTTGCCGGGGATACGCAGTATTTT
>.|15|TRBJ2-7|TRBV9|TRBD1
CASSVGDRGTYEQYF
TGTGCCAGCAGCGTAGGGGACAGGGGAACCTACGAGCAGTACTTC
>.|16|TRBJ2-2|TRBV11-2|TRBD1
CASSLDWDRATGELFF
TGTGCCAGCAGCTTAGATTGGGACAGGGCCACCGGGGAGCTGTTTTTT
>.|15|TRBJ2-7|TRBV4-3|.
CASSQERTDHYEQYF
TGCGCCAGCAGCCAAGAGCGGACAGACCACTACGAGCAGTACTTC
>.|15|TRBJ2-5|TRBV7-7|.
CASSQELANPVVKYF
TGCGCCAGCAGCCAGGAACTAGCTAATCCGGTCGTGAAGTACTTC
>.|15|TRBJ2-7|TRBV5-6|TRBD1
CASSHTGTGAYEQYF
TGTGCCAGCAGCCACACCGGGACAGGGGCCTACGAGCAGTACTTC
>.|15|TRBJ1-2|TRBV7-2|.
CASSPGGGANYGYTF
TGTGCCAGCAGCCCTGGTGGTGGAGCTAACTATGGCTACACCTTC
>.|20|TRBJ1-6|TRBV4-3|.
CASSQEIYRRLTSYNSPLHF
TGCGCCAGCAGCCAAGAAATTTATAGGAGGCTGACCTCCTATAATTCACCCCTCCACTTT
>.|17|TRBJ2-3|TRBV4-3|.
CASSRTQGPAAADTQYF
TGCGCCAGCAGCCGGACACAGGGACCCGCAGCGGCAGATACGCAGTATTTT
>.|15|TRBJ2-7|TRBV5-4|.
CASSLVASLSYEQYF
TGTGCCAGCAGCTTAGTAGCGTCCCTCTCCTACGAGCAGTACTTC
>.|17|TRBJ1-1|TRBV5-6|TRBD1
CASSPMGQGLVNTEAFF
TGTGCCAGCAGCCCTATGGGACAGGGGCTTGTGAACACTGAAGCTTTCTTT
>.|16|TRBJ2-7|TRBV27|TRBD1
CASSLAAGTGVDEQYF
TGTGCCAGCAGTTTAGCCGCCGGGACAGGGGTGGACGAGCAGTACTTC
>.|14|TRBJ2-7|TRBV2|.
CASSEKTDSYEQYF
TGTGCCAGCAGTGAGAAGACAGACTCCTACGAGCAGTACTTC
>.|15|TRBJ2-1|TRBV4-1|TRBD2
CASSFSPSGGDEQFF
TGCGCCAGCAGTTTTTCTCCCAGCGGGGGAGATGAGCAGTTCTTC
>.|11|TRBJ2-1|TRBV12-5|.
CASGLIGKQFF
TGTGCTAGTGGTTTGATCGGGAAGCAGTTCTTC
>.|17|TRBJ1-1|TRBV7-9|.
CASSPSKGEVLWTEAFF
TGTGCCAGCAGCCCCTCCAAAGGGGAGGTGTTGTGGACTGAAGCTTTCTTT
>few|16|TRBJ2-7|TRBV30|.
CAWTPSGLPLWYEQYF
TGTGCCTGGACCCCCAGCGGACTACCCCTTTGGTACGAGCAGTACTTC
>.|15|TRBJ2-7|TRBV27|.
CASSPSRRGSYEQYF
TGTGCCAGCAGCCCTAGCCGGCGCGGGTCCTACGAGCAGTACTTC
>.|14|TRBJ2-7|TRBV5-1|.
CASSLTRGTYEQYF
TGCGCCAGCAGCTTAACTCGCGGAACCTACGAGCAGTACTTC
>.|15|TRBJ2-5|TRBV28|.
CASSSPETEQETQYF
TGTGCCAGCAGTTCCCCTGAGACAGAACAAGAGACCCAGTACTTC
>.|15|TRBJ2-3|TRBV27|.
CASTPISGSTDTQYF
TGTGCCAGCACCCCGATTAGCGGTAGCACAGATACGCAGTATTTT
>.|14|TRBJ2-7|TRBV4-3|.
CASSQEPGIYEQYF
TGCGCCAGCAGCCAAGAGCCAGGGATCTACGAGCAGTACTTC
>.|15|TRBJ2-3|TRBV5-1|TRBD1
CASSSDREFTDTQYF
TGCGCCAGCAGCTCGGACAGGGAATTCACAGATACGCAGTATTTT
>.|13|TRBJ2-7|TRBV9|.
CASSGSGPYEQYF
TGTGCCAGCAGCGGTAGCGGCCCCTACGAGCAGTACTTC
>.|13|TRBJ2-7|TRBV18|.
CASSPRDTYEQYF
TGTGCCAGCTCACCACGGGACACCTACGAGCAGTACTTC
>.|16|TRBJ2-7|TRBV4-1|TRBD2
CASSQSTSGLTYEQYF
TGCGCCAGCAGCCAATCGACTAGCGGGCTAACCTACGAGCAGTACTTC
>.|16|TRBJ2-5|TRBV16|TRBD2
CASSQSPSGRAETQYF
TGTGCCAGCAGCCAATCCCCCAGCGGGAGGGCGGAGACCCAGTACTTC
>.|14|TRBJ2-2|TRBV4-1|.
CASRLRGNTGELFF
TGCGCCAGCAGATTGCGCGGTAACACCGGGGAGCTGTTTTTT
>.|14|TRBJ1-1|TRBV27|.
CASSLRGYSTEAFF
TGTGCCAGCAGTTTACGGGGATACTCCACTGAAGCTTTCTTT
>.|19|TRBJ2-3|TRBV4-3|TRBD2
CASSQLGLAGVRSADTQYF
TGCGCCAGCAGCCAGTTGGGACTAGCGGGGGTTAGGAGCGCAGATACGCAGTATTTT
>.|15|TRBJ1-3|TRBV28|.
CASSWLVAPGNTIYF
TGTGCCAGCAGTTGGTTGGTGGCCCCTGGAAACACCATATATTTT
>.|17|TRBJ1-5|TRBV5-6|TRBD1
CASSSGQAGYSNQPQHF
TGTGCCAGCAGCTCGGGACAGGCGGGTTATAGCAATCAGCCCCAGCATTTT
>few|16|TRBJ1-5|TRBV5-2|.
CASSREPGLSNQPQHF
TGCGCCAGCAGCCGCGAGCCAGGGTTGAGCAATCAGCCCCAGCATTTT
>.|14|TRBJ1-2|TRBV6-5|TRBD1
CASRRQGARYGYTF
TGTGCCAGCAGGCGACAGGGGGCTCGGTATGGCTACACCTTC
>.|14|TRBJ2-7|TRBV5-4|TRBD1
CASSFDDRAYEQYF
TGTGCCAGCAGCTTCGACGACAGGGCATACGAGCAGTACTTC
>.|15|TRBJ1-2|TRBV27|.
CASSLAGRLNYGYTF
TGTGCCAGCAGCCTCGCTGGCAGACTAAACTATGGCTACACCTTC
>.|11|TRBJ2-7|TRBV6-1|.
CATIGGYEQYF
TGTGCCACCATCGGAGGCTACGAGCAGTACTTC
>.|14|TRBJ2-1|TRBV27|.
CASSSGSVWHEQFF
TGTGCCAGCAGTTCCGGGTCCGTTTGGCATGAGCAGTTCTTC
>.|13|TRBJ2-7|TRBV27|.
CASSFAASYEQYF
TGTGCCAGCAGTTTCGCGGCTTCCTACGAGCAGTACTTC
>.|15|TRBJ2-7|TRBV6-6|.
CASSYSSSGWHEQYF
TGTGCCAGCAGTTACTCTTCCAGCGGGTGGCACGAGCAGTACTTC
>once|16|TRBJ2-3|TRBV11-2|TRBD2
CASSAASGEVGDTQYF
TGTGCCAGCAGCGCCGCTAGCGGGGAGGTGGGAGATACGCAGTATTTT
>.|16|TRBJ1-5|TRBV30|.
CAWSAGSRFLNQPQHF
TGTGCCTGGAGTGCCGGGAGTCGATTCCTCAATCAGCCCCAGCATTTT
>.|19|TRBJ1-2|TRBV7-9|TRBD1
CASSGYQDRGGRMDYGYTF
TGTGCCAGCAGCGGCTACCAGGACAGGGGTGGAAGGATGGACTATGGCTACACCTTC
>.|13|TRBJ2-1|TRBV15|.
CATSVRLEHEQFF
TGTGCCACCAGCGTTAGACTAGAACATGAGCAGTTCTTC